This TCR beta chain was observed in a study of T-cell memory formation after mild COVID-19 (dated by TCRdb to the early 2020s). In the study overall: TCR sequence clusters from the two donors were largely donor specific. Longitudinal TCRalpha and TCRbeta repertoire sequencing tracked T-cell clones expanding and contracting after mild COVID-19 in two donors. The cohort was made up of two young adult volunteers, one female and one male, who were previously healthy. The paper as a whole reports these results and caveats: Some responding clones were detected in pre-infection memory, suggesting pre-existing cross-reactive memory T cells joined the SARS-CoV-2 response. Clones contracting from day 15 to 85 had balanced CD4/CD8 phenotypes, while a second wave expanding from day 15 to 37 was biased towards CD4+. Contracting CD4+ clones appeared mostly in the CM and EM memory subsets, whereas CD8+ clones were enriched in EMRA. SARS-CoV-2 specificity was not confirmed for the second-wave clones peaking on day 37. The study covered only a couple of mild cases, and larger cohorts including severe cases with pre-infection samples were considered necessary.

Ficoll-Paque density gradient centrifugation was the method used to isolate PBMCs. In the germline V gene (reference sequence), CDR1 corresponds to SEHNR and CDR2 to FQNEAQ. V is clipped by 5 bases and J by 1 base, and the sequence between their germline boundaries is 20 bases long. Including cysteine and phenylalanine, the CDR3 has 17 amino acids. This entry keeps only the CDR3 DNA: 51 bases, framed from base 1. To note about this clonotype: The antigen it recognizes is unknown. Per-nucleotide qualities are absent, and no much larger clonotype sits a single base away.

The reads were generated on an Illumina NovaSeq 6000. cDNA libraries for TCRalpha and TCRbeta were prepared by 5'RACE using constant-segment primers, with sample barcodes and unique molecular identifiers added. RNA was extracted from every sample with Trizol reagent. Amplification of the libraries took two PCR steps, and the second step added a second sample barcode plus Illumina TruSeq adapters. Libraries were sequenced on an Illumina NovaSeq with 2 x 150 bp paired-end reads. The paper's processing steps were these. With migec v1.2.7, reads were demultiplexed and then collapsed into UMI-guided consensus sequences. Using mixcr v2.1.11, UMI consensuses were aligned to TRA and TRB V and J templates and then assembled into clonotypes. Expanded or contracted clonotypes were those called significant by both edgeR and NoisET, with noise models trained on biological replicates. For edgeR calls, the thresholds were a false discovery rate-adjusted p below 0.01 and a log2 fold-change of 1. PCA with hierarchical clustering of max-normalized trajectories of the 1000 most abundant clonotypes was used as exploratory dynamics analysis. The CD4 or CD8 phenotype of responding clones was assigned using the separately sequenced CD4+ and CD8+ repertoires. The public reads were quality trimmed at Q25 with fastp and then assembled into clones with MiXCR by TCRdb, keeping productive beta chains. Rows matching on CDR3 protein sequence are summarized as one entry with the most common DNA and genes. For this entry, the V and J calls and clone size follow TCRdb and not the study's own pipeline. For this sample the table gives approximately 290,000 distinct CDR3 sequences, of which roughly 15% were detected only once. Of the sample, roughly 23% is held by the ten largest clones.

The source of this sequence is a young man who had mild COVID-19 (a few samples of this study predate the infection). The sample titles of this study are shuffled in the database, so cell type and time point are left out; the donor was told from shared clones. Input material: PBMCs or a T cell subset sorted from them (not recorded which). The chain links TRBV7-9 with TRBJ1-1; the D gene is not confidently resolved. The CDR3 in this case is CASSNTKTRAANTEAFF. The sequence in DNA is TGTGCCAGCAGCAATACCAAGACCCGGGCTGCGAACACTGAAGCTTTCTTT.